The TCR beta chain under discussion was sequenced for a study of shared clonotypes between healthy human individuals (dated by TCRdb to between 2020 and 2021). With regard to the full study: The cohort included a few men and a couple of women between 18 and 49 years of age. To estimate repertoire size and how much clonotype sharing occurs between individuals, the study deeply sequenced the blood TCR repertoires of five or six healthy adults. Libraries were prepared and TCR repertoires were sequenced by different laboratories using diverse techniques, in order to increase sequencing depth and limit assay-specific biases. Per donor, leukapheresis produced somewhere between about 0.94 and 9.5 billion PBMCs. Findings and caveats that apply to the study as a whole: Pairwise subsampling led to the expectation that sequencing depth would affect the degree of clonotype sharing among donors. Because the study included a small number of donors, the genetic and exposure-history diversity represented was limited. Sampling was limited to blood, and TCR repertoires in tissue likely differ from TCR repertoires in blood.

Using the deep immunoSEQ assay, TCR CDR3 regions were amplified from genomic DNA by multiplex PCR. Extracted genomic DNA from each cell subset was spread evenly across all wells of several immunoSEQ 96-well plates, with each plate serving as a replicate. Each replicate PCR for unsorted PBMC received approximately 0.3 ug genomic DNA, equal to 30,000 to 35,000 T cell genomes. Ten immunoSEQ deep assay plates were used to sequence unsorted PBMC genomic DNA. Purified libraries were quantified with a Qubit 3.0 fluorometer, sized on a Bioanalyzer 2100, and re-quantified with the KAPA Library Quantification kit. A separate single-read 150-cycle Illumina NextSeq 550 flow cell was used to sequence each immunoSEQ 96-well plate. Processing in the source paper ran as follows. Because the immunoSEQ output included only junctional sequences and no quality scores, the filtering could not be the same as the filtering used for full-length reads. To assign V/J genes and CDR3, sequences were annotated using PyIR, a Python wrapper for IgBLAST v1.9, with IMGT germline references. Reads were removed for weak V/J assignments (E-value above 1e-6), missing CDR3, stop codons, out-of-frame junctions, or ambiguous translated residues. V3J clonotypes were defined by identical inferred V gene, J gene, and CDR3 amino acid sequence. Percentage overlap between repertoires was computed as shared unique clonotypes divided by the size of the smaller repertoire. Richness of each repertoire was evaluated using RTK rarefaction, the Chao1 estimator, and Recon v2.1 estimates of unobserved clonotypes. The table was pulled from immuneACCESS by TCRdb, which kept in-frame rearrangements only. Such tables lose some clones; where checked, under half of the loss comes from unresolved V genes, and the rest has no known cause. V and J calls and clone size are given by that table; D and trimming were obtained from the DNA. Within this sample are about 490,000 clones, with approximately 80% of them counted one time only. The leading ten clones occupy approximately 13% of the sample.

V is pared back by 6 bases and J by 2 bases, with 14 bases lying between the germline termini. The germline V gene supplies CDR1 MRHNA and CDR2 SNTAGT. The CDR3 runs 15 residues from the cysteine to the phenylalanine. Only CDR3 DNA remains: 45 bases, in frame from the first base. The donors were healthy, HIV-negative adults with no recently reported acute infections or vaccinations. Every donor was a Caucasian adult living in Nashville, Tennessee, USA. For unsorted samples, 70 million to 95 million PBMCs were counted, and genomic DNA was extracted using the QIAamp DNA Blood Mini kit. After blood collection by leukapheresis, PBMCs were isolated using Ficoll-Histopaque density gradient centrifugation and then cryopreserved in the vapor phase of liquid nitrogen. A remark on this clone: Its antigen target is currently unknown. No base qualities exist here, and no much larger clone lies one base off it.

The receptor's source is a woman aged 40 to 50 in good health. Some clones in this sample may be carry-over from other donors' samples. What was sequenced was PBMCs. The rearranged chain carries TRBV6-4 and TRBJ1-5, with a tentative D gene TRBD1 over 6 matching bases. The CDR3 protein is CASSEQGLGNQPQHF. In nucleotide form, the sequence is TGTGCCAGCAGCGAACAGGGCCTTGGCAATCAGCCCCAGCATTTT.